This record looks at one T cell receptor (beta chain) sequence and its context. Its antigen remains unidentified. The data are from a study of shared clonotypes between healthy human individuals. As for the study in general: The cohort had a couple of women and three men, ages 18 to 49. Study-wide findings and caveats: Only a few donors were included, so the genetic and exposure-history diversity represented was limited. The authors expected sequencing depth to affect clonotype sharing among donors.

The junction had 1 base not matched to a gene; V was cut back by 3 bases and J by 5 bases. CDR3 length: 13 amino acids. Germline V gene data show CDR1 as SGHRS and CDR2 as YFSETQ. Only Caucasian adults living in Nashville, Tennessee served as donors. Sequenced by immunoSEQ multiplex PCR; TCRdb stores in-frame clones only, minus some. The table has approximately 2.3 million clones, over 85% seen once; the top ten hold approximately 0.4%. The sequenced sample consisted of naive CD4+ T cells from PBMCs. The subset is: CD45RA+ positively selected. The chain employs TRBV5-1 and TRBJ1-1, with 10 nucleotides matching TRBD1. This clonotype originated in a man between 18 and 29 years old in good health. Some clones in this sample may be carry-over from other donors' samples. CDR3 sequence reads: CASSWGQGTEAFF. The DNA of the CDR3 is TGCGCCAGCAGCTGGGGACAGGGGACTGAAGCTTTCTTT.